One TCR beta chain is described in this entry. Its matching antigen is unknown. The source of the sample is a study of cytomegalovirus exposure and HLA in healthy donors. Broader study findings: According to a later analysis, donors in an Asian-associated ancestry cluster reportedly had fewer N-insertions than the 666-donor mean. Earlier analysis found most TCR beta V segments productive about 87% or about 30% of the time. Across HLA loci, a later analysis found differing TCR association rates, with DRB1 most and HLA-C fewest. When analyzed later, a missense DCLRE1C variant was found to be linked to TCR beta V- and J-gene trimming.

With 60 Vbeta and 13 Jbeta primers, the PCR was carried out. Data came from immunoSEQ multiplex PCR; TCRdb stores just in-frame clones and leaves some out. The sample consists of around 170,000 clones, roughly 72% of them appearing once. The CDR3 totals 13 residues. Per germline, CDR1 SGHTA and CDR2 FQGTGA. With 5 bases removed from V and 5 bases from J, the gap between germline ends came to 12 bases. V gene TRBV7-3 combines with J gene TRBJ2-5; the D is unclear. The source is a man aged 35-49 years in good health and CMV-seronegative. Sequenced sample: PBMCs. CDR3 bases: TGTGCCAGCAGCCAAGCCCCCCTTGAGACCCAGTACTTC. Translated, it gives CASSQAPLETQYF.